These T cell receptor beta chains were read from a single sample in a study of blood T cell repertoires in COVID-19. Data came from immunoSEQ multiplex PCR; TCRdb stores just in-frame clones and leaves some out. The top ten hold around 2.3% of the sample, which has over 70,000 clones, around 93% seen once. The specimen was peripheral blood. The receptors were gathered from a human donor with active COVID-19. The donor label of this sample is uncertain. CDR3s include the opening cysteine and the closing phenylalanine or tryptophan.

j_gene | v_gene | len | CDR3aa
TRBJ2-2 | TRBV9 | 15 | CASSVGVGDTGELFF
TRBJ2-7 | TRBV21-1 | 16 | CASSKVKRGGAYEQYF
TRBJ2-1 | TRBV10-1 | 14 | CASNRDRDGNEQFF
TRBJ2-7 | TRBV6-2/TRBV6-3 | 13 | CASSPGLSYEQYF
TRBJ1-2 | TRBV19 | 14 | CASSTTGGVYGYTF
TRBJ1-5 | TRBV20-1 | 16 | CSASTFGTGNNQPQHF
TRBJ2-4 | TRBV11-2 | 17 | CASSLETSQGAKNIQYF
TRBJ2-7 | TRBV5-8 | 17 | CASPQLIPQGNRYEQYF
TRBJ2-3 | TRBV11-3 | 16 | CASSITRDRDTDTQYF
TRBJ1-5 | TRBV5-6 | 15 | CASSLFGYSNQPQHF
TRBJ1-2 | TRBV5-1 | 17 | CASSPTLPSGTGDGYTF
TRBJ2-1 | TRBV29-1 | 11 | CSVRVRYEQFF
TRBJ1-3 | TRBV19 | 14 | CASRTTGDGNTIYF
TRBJ2-5 | TRBV7-9 | 13 | CASSFSGRPTQYF
TRBJ1-2 | TRBV19 | 13 | CASSPGGYYGYTF